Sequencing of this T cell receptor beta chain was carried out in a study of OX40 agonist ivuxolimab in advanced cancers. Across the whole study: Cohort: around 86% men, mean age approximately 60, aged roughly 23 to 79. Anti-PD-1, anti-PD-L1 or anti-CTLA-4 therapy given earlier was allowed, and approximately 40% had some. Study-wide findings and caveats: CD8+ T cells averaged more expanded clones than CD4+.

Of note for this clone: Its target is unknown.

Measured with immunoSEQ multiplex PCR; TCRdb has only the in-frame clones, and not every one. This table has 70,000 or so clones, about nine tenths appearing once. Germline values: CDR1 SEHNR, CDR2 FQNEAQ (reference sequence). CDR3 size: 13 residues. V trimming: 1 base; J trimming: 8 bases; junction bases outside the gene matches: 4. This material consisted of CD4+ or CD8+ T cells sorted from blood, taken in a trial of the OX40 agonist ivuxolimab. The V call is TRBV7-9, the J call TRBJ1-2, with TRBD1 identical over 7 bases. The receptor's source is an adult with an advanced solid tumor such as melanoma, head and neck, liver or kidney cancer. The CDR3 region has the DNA TGTGCCAGCAGCTTAGGACAGGGTAGAGGCTACACCTTC. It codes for CASSLGQGRGYTF.